A selection of T cell receptor beta chains follows, all from one sample in a study of identical twins. TCRdb redid the calling of the 5' RACE reads with MiXCR, one entry per CDR3 protein. In the table there are around 340,000 distinct CDR3 sequences, approximately 8.8% of which are singletons. Sequenced input: naive T cells sorted from blood. The receptors were sampled from a woman aged 50 to 65 in good health. Each CDR3 is given without its conserved first and last residue.

TRBJ2-1,TRBV29-1,13,SVEDRIRRYNEQF
TRBJ1-5,TRBV6-6,11,ASSRDHTQPQH
TRBJ1-1,TRBV5-1,13,ASRTGVFMNTEAF
TRBJ2-2,TRBV5-1,13,ASSLASGHTGELF
TRBJ2-5,TRBV7-9,12,ASSLAGGKETQY
TRBJ2-7,TRBV14,11,ASSQLASDEQY
TRBJ2-1,TRBV12-3/TRBV12-4,14,ASSLRTSGPLLEQF
TRBJ2-2,TRBV6-5,15,ASSYSSLAGAPGELF
TRBJ1-1,TRBV6-5,10,ASSYSDGEAF
TRBJ2-1,TRBV7-9,11,ASSFDRGNEQF
TRBJ2-1,TRBV18,11,ASSPTVGDEQF
TRBJ2-3,TRBV6-5,10,ATASGGDTQY
TRBJ1-2,TRBV12-3/TRBV12-4,13,ASSLSVPGYDGYT